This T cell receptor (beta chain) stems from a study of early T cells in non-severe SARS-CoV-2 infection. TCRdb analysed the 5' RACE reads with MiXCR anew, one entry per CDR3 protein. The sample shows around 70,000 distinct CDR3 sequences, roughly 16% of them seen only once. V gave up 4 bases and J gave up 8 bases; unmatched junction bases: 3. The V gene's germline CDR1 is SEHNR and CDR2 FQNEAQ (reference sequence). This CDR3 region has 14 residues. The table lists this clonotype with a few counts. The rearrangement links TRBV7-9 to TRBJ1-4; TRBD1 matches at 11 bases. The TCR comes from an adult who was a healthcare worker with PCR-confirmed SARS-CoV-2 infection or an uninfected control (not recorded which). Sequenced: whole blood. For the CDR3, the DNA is TGTGCCAGCAGCTCCCGGGACAGGGGGGAAAAACTGTTTTTT. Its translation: CASSSRDRGEKLFF.